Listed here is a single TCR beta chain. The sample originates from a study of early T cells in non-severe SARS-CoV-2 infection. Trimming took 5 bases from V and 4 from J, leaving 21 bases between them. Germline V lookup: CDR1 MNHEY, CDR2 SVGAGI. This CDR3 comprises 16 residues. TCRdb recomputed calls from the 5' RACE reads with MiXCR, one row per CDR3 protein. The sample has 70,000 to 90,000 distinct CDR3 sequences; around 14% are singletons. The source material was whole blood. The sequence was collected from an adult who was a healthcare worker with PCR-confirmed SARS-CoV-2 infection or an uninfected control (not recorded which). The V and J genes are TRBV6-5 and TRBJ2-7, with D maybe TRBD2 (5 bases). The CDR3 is CASSLSIPDSLYEQYF. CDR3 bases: TGTGCCAGCAGTCTCTCTATTCCGGACTCACTTTACGAGCAGTACTTC.